Shown below are 30 T cell receptor beta chains from a single sample sequenced in a study of cytomegalovirus exposure and HLA in healthy donors. Primers for the PCR totalled 60 Vbeta and 13 Jbeta. The repertoire was sequenced with immunoSEQ multiplex PCR; TCRdb's copy has only in-frame clones and lacks some. The sample table includes about 200,000 clones. Input material: PBMCs. Every receptor here comes from a woman aged 25 to 39 in good health and CMV-seropositive.

The DNA of the CDR3 is TGTGCCAGCAGCGAGGACCCCATATTAGCGGGACAATCCTACAATGAGCAGTTCTTC. Translating it yields CASSEDPILAGQSYNEQFF. The V call is TRBV9, the J call TRBJ2-1, with 8 nucleotides matching TRBD2. Per germline, CDR1 SGDLS and CDR2 YYNGEE. CDR3 length: 19 residues. Trimming took 3 bases from V and 1 from J; bases not matched to a gene: 15. The variable domain in full, completed from reference TRBV9 and TRBJ2-1, reads DSGVTQTPKHLITATGQRVTLRCSPRSGDLSVYWYQQSLDQGLQFLIQYYNGEERAKGNILERFSAQQFPDLHSELNLSSLELGDSALYFCASSEDPILAGQSYNEQFFGPGTRLTVL.

The V gene is TRBV5-1, the J gene TRBJ2-3; unclear D gene. The V and J ends lost 0 bases and 4 bases respectively, with 9 bases between them. CDR3 length equals 14 residues. Germline assignment: CDR1 SGHRS and CDR2 YFSETQ. The CDR3 loop is CASSLAGSADTQYF. The DNA of the CDR3 is TGCGCCAGCAGCTTGGCAGGTAGTGCAGATACGCAGTATTTT.

The J gene is TRBJ2-7, the V gene TRBV10-3; maybe TRBD1 (6 bases). The V and J ends lost 3 bases and 6 bases respectively, with 15 bases between them. This CDR3 contains 14 residues. Germline CDR1 reads ENHRY; CDR2 reads SYGVKD. DNA for the CDR3: TGTGCCATCAGTGATATGGGGGCAGAACTCGAGCAGTACTTC. Its translation is CAISDMGAELEQYF.

The chain employs TRBV27 and TRBJ1-2, with D maybe TRBD1 (5 bases). V gave up 6 bases and J gave up 4 bases, with 12 bases separating them. This CDR3 has 13 amino acids. The germline gives CDR1 MNHEY, CDR2 SMNVEV (reference sequence). CDR3 DNA: TGTGCCAGCAGACTTATGGGGGGCTATGGCTACACCTTC. Its translation: CASRLMGGYGYTF.

The rearrangement links TRBV6-1 to TRBJ1-4, with a weak D call TRBD1 (5 bases). The V end lost 3 bases, the J end lost 6 bases, and 26 bases lay between the germline ends. CDR3 length equals 19 residues. From germline, CDR1 is MNHNS and CDR2 SASEGT. The CDR3 coding sequence is TGTGCCAGCAGTGATCCCCTCCTGGGTCGGCCAGGACAAGATGAAAAACTGTTTTTT. Encoded protein: CASSDPLLGRPGQDEKLFF.

This chain links TRBV6-6 with TRBJ1-3, with a weak D call TRBD1 (6 bases). The germline V gene has CDR1 MNHNY and CDR2 SVGAGI (reference sequence). The length of the CDR3 is 13 residues. V lost 10 bases and J 2 bases, leaving 12 bases between the germline ends. The CDR3: CAIDDRTGNTIYF. The CDR3 coding sequence is TGTGCCATTGACGACAGGACTGGAAACACCATATATTTT.

V usage is TRBV28 and J usage is TRBJ2-7, with a tentative D call TRBD1 (6 bases). Germline V gene data show CDR1 as MDHEN and CDR2 as SYDVKM. This CDR3 contains 14 residues. V was shortened by 1 base and J by 0 bases, with 7 bases between the two germline ends. The CDR3 bases are TGTGCCAGCAGTTTATTGGGGGCCTCCTACGAGCAGTACTTC. It specifies CASSLLGASYEQYF.

The chain links TRBV20-1 to TRBJ2-2, with TRBD1 matching 7 bases. The J segment lost 10 bases and the V segment lost 8 bases, leaving 7 bases of the junction unmatched. Per germline, CDR1 DFQATT and CDR2 SNEGSKA (reference sequence). The CDR3 consists of 11 residues. CDR3 protein: CSHRQGMELFF. The CDR3 nucleotides are TGCAGTCATAGACAGGGAATGGAGCTGTTTTTT.

The chain joins TRBV5-1 to TRBJ1-2; 10 bases agree with TRBD1. V shed 2 bases, J shed 2 bases, and the junction held 12 bases outside the gene matches. This CDR3 spans 18 amino acids. Germline assignment: CDR1 SGHRS and CDR2 YFSETQ. CDR3: CASSLTGTGAGRNYGYTF. In DNA form, the CDR3 reads TGCGCCAGCAGCTTAACCGGGACAGGGGCAGGACGGAACTATGGCTACACCTTC.

The chain links TRBV4-3 to TRBJ2-1; D unclear. The CDR3 spans 16 residues. V lost 2 bases and J lost 0, with 11 bases in between. The germline CDR1 and CDR2 sequences are LGHNA and YSLEER. The CDR3: CASSQSYADSYNEQFF. CDR3 bases: TGCGCCAGCAGCCAATCCTATGCCGACTCCTACAATGAGCAGTTCTTC.

The chain links TRBV28 to TRBJ1-4, with 8 bases lining up with TRBD1. From germline, CDR1 is MDHEN and CDR2 SYDVKM. This CDR3 contains 15 residues. The V gene end was trimmed by 0 bases and the J gene end by 8 bases; junction bases not matched to a gene: 5. In DNA form, the CDR3 reads TGTGCCAGCAGTTTATGGGGGACAGGAAACGAAAAACTGTTTTTT. It encodes CASSLWGTGNEKLFF.

The chain uses TRBV4-2 and TRBJ2-3; 9 nucleotides agree with TRBD2. V shed 0 bases, J shed 4 bases, and the junction held 5 bases outside the gene matches. The CDR3 extends over 16 amino acids. CDR1 LGHNA and CDR2 YNFKEQ come from the germline V gene. DNA for the CDR3: TGTGCCAGCAGCCAAGACAAAGGCGGGGGGGCAGATACGCAGTATTTT. Translation gives CASSQDKGGGADTQYF.

The J gene is TRBJ2-5, the V gene TRBV4-1; 8 bases match TRBD2. The end of the DNA is better explained by TRBJ2-7, so the J call may be wrong. Germline V gene data show CDR1 as MGHRA and CDR2 as YSYEKL. The length of the CDR3 is 15 residues. The CDR3 region has the DNA TGCGCCAGCAGCCAAGACCCGGGGGGGCCTAACGAGCAGTACTTC. As protein: CASSQDPGGPNEQYF.

The rearrangement links TRBV5-4 to TRBJ2-3; 13 bases match TRBD2. Germline values: CDR1 SGHNT, CDR2 YYREEE (reference sequence). This CDR3 comprises 17 residues. Trimming took 4 bases from V and 4 from J; bases not matched to a gene: 9. CDR3 in DNA: TGTGCCAGCAGCCAAGGGACTAGCGGGGAAAAAGCAGATACGCAGTATTTT. Protein: CASSQGTSGEKADTQYF.

The chain combines TRBV28 with TRBJ1-1, with 7 positions matching TRBD1. This CDR3 has 14 residues. V gave up 3 bases and J gave up 3 bases; unmatched junction bases: 4. CDR1 and CDR2 from the germline V gene are MDHEN and SYDVKM. CDR3: CASSLEGGYTEAFF. The CDR3 coding sequence is TGTGCCAGCAGTTTGGAAGGGGGCTACACTGAAGCTTTCTTT.

The rearrangement uses TRBV5-4 and TRBJ1-2, with 8 bases matching TRBD1. Per the germline V gene, CDR1 is SGHNT and CDR2 is YYREEE (reference sequence). There are 15 residues in the CDR3. V trimming: 1 base; J trimming: 4 bases; junction bases outside the gene matches: 6. The CDR3 is CASSLLDRVTYGYTF. CDR3 nucleotide sequence: TGTGCCAGCAGCTTGCTGGACAGGGTCACCTATGGCTACACCTTC.

J is TRBJ2-1 and V is TRBV7-2; D unresolved. V shed 2 bases and J shed 13 bases, with 9 bases lying between them. Germline CDR1 and CDR2: SGHTA and FQGNSA. The CDR3 extends over 11 amino acids. DNA for the CDR3: TGTGCCAGCAGCTTAAGCCTCCCACAGTTCTTC. Encoded protein: CASSLSLPQFF.

The chain combines TRBV15 with TRBJ2-7, with 7 bases that match TRBD1. Germline trimming cut 1 base from V and 5 bases from J; bases unmatched to any gene: 11. Germline lookup yields CDR1 LNHNV and CDR2 YYDKDF (reference sequence). CDR3 length equals 16 residues. CDR3: CATSRVLTTGRDEQYF. CDR3 bases: TGTGCCACCAGCAGAGTTTTAACGACAGGGCGGGACGAGCAGTACTTC.

This chain connects TRBV6-5 to TRBJ2-4; no reliable D call. The V end lost 0 bases, the J end lost 0 bases, and 9 bases lay between the germline ends. The CDR3 covers 16 residues. Germline V gene sequence: CDR1 MNHEY, CDR2 SVGAGI. CDR3 residues: CASSYSWHLAKNIQYF. CDR3 nucleotides: TGTGCCAGCAGTTACTCTTGGCATCTAGCCAAAAACATTCAGTACTTC.

The rearrangement links TRBV7-2 to TRBJ1-3; D possibly corresponds to TRBD1 (5 bases). Germline CDR1 and CDR2: SGHTA and FQGNSA. Trimming took off 1 base at V and 0 bases at J, with 10 bases between the two ends. The CDR3 runs 16 residues. CDR3 DNA sequence: TGTGCCAGCAGCTTAGGGGGCCTACTCTCTGGAAACACCATATATTTT. Translated, it gives CASSLGGLLSGNTIYF. Full variable domain (missing parts from reference TRBV7-2 and TRBJ1-3): GAGVSQSPSNKVTEKGKDVELRCDPISGHTALYWYRQSLGQGLEFLIYFQGNSAPDKSGLPSDRFSAERTGGSVSTLTIQRTQQEDSAVYLCASSLGGLLSGNTIYFGEGSWLTVV.

V and J are TRBV7-2 and TRBJ1-5, with a possible D match to TRBD1 (5 bases). This CDR3 has 16 residues. V was trimmed by 3 bases and J by 5 bases, leaving 17 bases between them. CDR1 is SGHTA, CDR2 FQGNSA, per germline. The chain's CDR3 is CASSLGFRGWDQPQHF. CDR3 bases: TGTGCCAGCAGCTTGGGTTTTAGGGGATGGGATCAGCCCCAGCATTTT.

The V and J genes are TRBV5-8 and TRBJ1-2; D is possibly TRBD1 (5 bases). V was cut by 2 bases and J by 6 bases, with 14 bases left in between. The CDR3 contains 14 residues. Germline V gives CDR1 SGHTS, CDR2 YDEGEE. The CDR3 DNA sequence: TGTGCCAGCAGCTTATCGGGCAGGGAACATGGCTACACCTTC. This gives the protein CASSLSGREHGYTF. Complete variable domain (other parts from reference TRBV5-8 and TRBJ1-2): EAGVTQSPTHLIKTRGQQATLRCSPISGHTSVYWYQQALGLGLQFLLWYDEGEERNRGNFPPRFSGRQFPNYSSELNVNALELEDSALYLCASSLSGREHGYTFGSGTRLTVV.

The chain couples TRBV19 to TRBJ2-1, with 11 bases that match TRBD2. Germline V gene data show CDR1 as LNHDA and CDR2 as SQIVND (reference sequence). V shed 9 bases, J shed 7 bases, and the junction held 8 bases outside the gene matches. The CDR3 is 14 residues long. This CDR3 is CASAPSGRQNEQFF. The CDR3 DNA reads as TGTGCCAGCGCCCCTAGCGGGAGGCAAAATGAGCAGTTCTTC.

The V and J genes are TRBV29-1 and TRBJ1-4; 9 bases are a match to TRBD1. The CDR3 consists of 13 residues. V lost 1 base, J lost 7 bases, and 1 base stayed unmatched. The germline V gene encodes CDR1 SQVTM and CDR2 ANQGSEA. The CDR3 region has the DNA TGCAGCGTTGAAGGACAGGGGGGTGAAAAACTGTTTTTT. Protein product: CSVEGQGGEKLFF.

CDR3 sequence reads: CASSAGLFTDTQYF. The CDR3 DNA follows: TGCGCCAGCAGCGCAGGGCTTTTCACAGATACGCAGTATTTT. The V and J genes are TRBV10-1 and TRBJ2-3; maybe TRBD1 (5 bases). The CDR3 has 14 amino acids. V was clipped by 6 bases and J by 2 bases, with 12 bases between them. The germline gives CDR1 WNHNN, CDR2 SYGVQD (reference sequence).

The chain joins TRBV18 to TRBJ1-1; D gene unclear. V lost 5 bases and J lost 0, with 10 bases in between. Germline V lookup: CDR1 KGHSH, CDR2 LQKENI. CDR3 length: 14 residues. The CDR3 region is CASSSSDMNTEAFF. CDR3 coding DNA: TGTGCCAGCTCATCCAGTGACATGAACACTGAAGCTTTCTTT.

The chain carries TRBV10-2 and TRBJ2-6; TRBD1 agrees at 7 bases. The germline CDR1 and CDR2 sequences are WSHSY and SAAADI. This CDR3 has 17 residues. V trimming: 4 bases; J trimming: 2 bases; junction bases outside the gene matches: 8. The DNA of the CDR3 is TGCGCCAGCAGTGGGCAGACAGGGACCACTGGGGCCAACGTCCTGACTTTC. This encodes CASSGQTGTTGANVLTF.

This chain uses TRBV5-6 with TRBJ2-5; weak D call: TRBD1 (6 bases). V gave up 3 bases and J gave up 1 base, with 10 bases separating them. CDR3 length equals 14 residues. Germline V gives CDR1 SGHDT, CDR2 YYEEEE. CDR3 in DNA: TGTGCCAGCAGCTCCGGACAGCCCCAAGAGACCCAGTACTTC. Translating it yields CASSSGQPQETQYF.

The chain has TRBV28 and TRBJ2-2; D may be TRBD1 (5 bases). Germline V gives CDR1 MDHEN, CDR2 SYDVKM. Trimming shortened V by 4 bases and J by 0 bases, and 12 bases separated the two germline ends. This CDR3 has 16 amino acids. The CDR3 coding sequence is TGTGCCAGCAGTTCGGACACCCGAACGAACACCGGGGAGCTGTTTTTT. Its translation is CASSSDTRTNTGELFF.

Notes on this clone: Other DNA sequences of this sample code for an identical CDR3. This sequence joins TRBV6-6 and TRBJ2-5; weak D call: TRBD2 (6 bases). Germline CDR1 reads MNHNY; CDR2 reads SVGAGI (reference sequence). The CDR3 runs 14 residues. V was trimmed by 4 bases and J by 2 bases, leaving 11 bases between them. The CDR3 region has the DNA TGTGCCAGCAGTTCCGACGGGGGACAAGAGACCCAGTACTTC. This sequence encodes CASSSDGGQETQYF.